Listed below are T cell receptor beta chains from one sample, sequenced in a study of OX40 agonist ivuxolimab in advanced cancers. Produced via immunoSEQ multiplex PCR; TCRdb's table is partial and in-frame only. The sample shows more than 15,000 clones, 85% to 90% of them seen only once. Specimen: CD4+ or CD8+ T cells sorted from blood, collected in a trial of the OX40 agonist ivuxolimab. The source is an adult with an advanced solid tumor such as melanoma, head and neck, liver or kidney cancer. CDR3s include the opening cysteine and the closing phenylalanine or tryptophan. The D gene is left open where the match is weak. Some rows mark clone size as missing; the rest say once, few, many or name a class of expanded clone.

D,J,size,V,CDR3,DNA
NA,TRBJ2-1,NA,TRBV6-5,CASSYYDGYNEQFF,TGTGCCAGCAGTTACTACGACGGTTACAATGAGCAGTTCTTC
NA,TRBJ2-7,NA,TRBV21-1,CASSVSRDPPAYEQYF,TGTGCCAGCAGCGTCAGCCGGGACCCACCCGCCTACGAGCAGTACTTC
NA,TRBJ2-7,once,TRBV28,CASSLFSNPYEQYF,TGTGCCAGCAGTTTATTTTCGAACCCCTACGAGCAGTACTTC
TRBD2,TRBJ2-3,NA,TRBV10-2,CASRGLASTDTQYF,TGCGCCAGCAGGGGACTAGCGAGCACAGATACGCAGTATTTT
NA,TRBJ2-1,once,TRBV18,CASSPDPVRASDNEQFF,TGTGCCAGCTCACCCGACCCTGTCAGGGCCTCAGACAATGAGCAGTTCTTC
TRBD2,TRBJ2-7,NA,TRBV5-6,CASRLTSGGFDEQYF,TGTGCCAGCAGGCTAACTAGCGGGGGGTTCGACGAGCAGTACTTC
TRBD1,TRBJ2-7,few,TRBV4-3,CASSPGTGKTYEQYF,TGCGCCAGCAGCCCCGGGACAGGTAAAACCTACGAGCAGTACTTC
NA,TRBJ2-6,once,TRBV19,CASNNWVSGANVLTF,TGTGCCAGTAATAACTGGGTCTCTGGGGCCAACGTCCTGACTTTC
NA,TRBJ2-2,NA,TRBV5-6,CASSLYPTGELFF,TGTGCCAGCAGCTTGTACCCCACCGGGGAGCTGTTTTTT
NA,TRBJ1-2,few,TRBV7-9,CASSAQGANYGYTF,TGTGCCAGCAGCGCCCAGGGAGCTAACTATGGCTACACCTTC
NA,TRBJ1-1,NA,TRBV29-1,CSVDFWEGGTEAFF,TGCAGCGTTGACTTCTGGGAAGGTGGGACTGAAGCTTTCTTT
TRBD2,TRBJ2-6,once,TRBV10-3,CAISESSSGGVPGANVLTF,TGTGCCATCAGTGAGTCGTCTAGCGGGGGGGTACCTGGGGCCAACGTCCTGACTTTC
NA,TRBJ1-5,NA,TRBV4-1,CASSQVTGNQPQHF,TGCGCCAGCAGCCAAGTTACAGGGAATCAGCCCCAGCATTTT
TRBD2,TRBJ2-7,NA,TRBV5-1,CASSLAGRDSYEQYF,TGCGCCAGCAGCTTGGCCGGGAGGGACTCCTACGAGCAGTACTTC
TRBD1,TRBJ1-2,NA,TRBV2,CASSERGLAGDRGYTF,TGTGCCAGCAGTGAAAGGGGGCTCGCAGGGGATCGGGGCTACACCTTC
TRBD2,TRBJ2-7,NA,TRBV4-3,CASSQDIAGGKLGSEQYF,TGCGCCAGCAGCCAAGACATAGCGGGGGGGAAATTGGGGTCCGAGCAGTACTTC
NA,TRBJ2-7,NA,TRBV7-9,CASSLSREFYEQYF,TGTGCCAGCAGCTTAAGCAGGGAATTCTACGAGCAGTACTTC
NA,TRBJ1-1,NA,TRBV27,CASSLSGGGTEAFF,TGTGCCAGCAGTTTATCGGGGGGCGGCACTGAAGCTTTCTTT
NA,TRBJ2-7,NA,TRBV19,CASSTGPNDEQYF,TGTGCCAGTAGTACGGGCCCAAACGACGAGCAGTACTTC
NA,TRBJ1-1,NA,TRBV10-3,CAISESGIIGELWDTEAFF,TGTGCCATCAGTGAGTCGGGAATAATCGGGGAACTATGGGACACTGAAGCTTTCTTT
TRBD2,TRBJ2-5,NA,TRBV5-1,CASSSRLAGPERETQYF,TGCGCCAGCAGCTCCCGACTAGCGGGCCCCGAGCGGGAGACCCAGTACTTC
NA,TRBJ1-5,NA,TRBV30,CAWSDWDHQPQHF,TGTGCCTGGAGTGACTGGGACCATCAGCCCCAGCATTTT